This is a list of T cell receptor beta chains from one sample in a study of T cells in Graves' hyperthyroidism and ophthalmopathy. TCRdb re-called the multiplex PCR reads with MiXCR, one entry per CDR3 protein. The sample lists about 560,000 distinct CDR3 sequences, 16% occurring once. The sample taken for sequencing was blood. The receptor set was obtained from a woman aged 18-35 years with Graves' hyperthyroidism. CDR3s include the opening cysteine and the closing phenylalanine or tryptophan. The D gene is left open where the match is weak. Rows may omit the clone size; those that give it use once, few, many or a size class.

TRBJ1-2,TRBV27,TRBD1,many,CASSPRTGLGYGYTF,TGTGCCAGCAGTCCCCGGACAGGATTAGGCTATGGCTACACCTTC
TRBJ1-4,TRBV19,TRBD1,-,CASKDRGRPNEKLFF,TGTGCCAGTAAAGACAGGGGGCGGCCTAATGAAAAACTGTTTTTT
TRBJ2-1,TRBV7-9,-,many,CASSYSDEQFF,TGTGCCAGCAGCTACTCCGATGAGCAGTTCTTC
TRBJ2-2,TRBV7-9,-,few,CASTRGNTGELFF,TGTGCCAGCACAAGGGGGAACACCGGGGAGCTGTTTTTT
TRBJ1-3,TRBV5-1,-,few,CASSLLGKSGNTIYF,TGCGCCAGCAGCTTGCTAGGGAAATCCGGAAACACCATATATTTT
TRBJ2-7,TRBV6-1,TRBD1,many,CASSESAGQGPYEQYF,TGTGCCAGCAGTGAAAGTGCGGGACAGGGACCCTACGAGCAGTACTTC
TRBJ1-1,TRBV7-6,TRBD1,-,CASSYGQDYMTEAFF,TGTGCCAGCAGCTACGGACAGGATTATATGACTGAAGCTTTCTTT
TRBJ2-6,TRBV11-1,TRBD1,few,CASSSTGGYTGANVLTF,TGTGCCAGCAGCTCGACAGGGGGCTATACTGGGGCCAACGTCCTGACTTTC
TRBJ2-7,TRBV4-1,-,-,CASSQAGRYEQYF,TGCGCCAGCAGCCAAGCGGGCAGATACGAGCAGTACTTC
TRBJ2-7,TRBV13,-,many,CASSSGIRDEQYF,TGTGCCAGCAGCTCCGGGATCCGGGACGAGCAGTACTTC
TRBJ2-4,TRBV20-1,TRBD1,many,CSAHHDRGAKNIQYF,TGCAGTGCTCACCACGACAGGGGGGCCAAAAACATTCAGTACTTC
TRBJ2-3,TRBV11-2,-,-,CASSLVGRARGTDTQYF,TGTGCCAGCAGCTTAGTGGGTCGCGCCCGTGGGACAGATACGCAGTATTTT
TRBJ2-1,TRBV30,TRBD2,many,CAWYNPGLAGGPEQFF,TGTGCCTGGTATAACCCGGGACTAGCGGGAGGCCCGGAGCAGTTCTTC
TRBJ2-1,TRBV24-1,TRBD2,-,CATSDSIAGFKSNEQFF,TGTGCCACCAGTGATTCCATAGCGGGCTTTAAATCCAATGAGCAGTTCTTC
TRBJ2-4,TRBV5-1,TRBD2,-,CASSPLAEQNIQYF,TGCGCCAGCAGCCCGCTAGCGGAACAAAACATTCAGTACTTC
TRBJ2-5,TRBV10-3,-,few,CAIRGSRDKEETQYF,TGTGCCATCAGGGGCAGCAGGGACAAGGAAGAGACCCAGTACTTC
TRBJ1-5,TRBV13,-,few,CASSPQIYVLQGRPQHF,TGTGCCAGCAGCCCACAAATATACGTATTACAGGGCCGGCCCCAGCATTTT
TRBJ1-6,TRBV5-1,-,-,CASSQENRQAVPLHF,TGCGCCAGCAGCCAAGAAAATCGACAGGCAGTACCCCTCCACTTT
TRBJ1-1,TRBV20-1,-,-,CSAIPGGMNTEAFF,TGCAGTGCTATCCCGGGGGGGATGAACACTGAAGCTTTCTTT
TRBJ2-6,TRBV28,-,many,CASRFSGANVLTF,TGTGCCAGCAGGTTCTCTGGGGCCAACGTCCTGACTTTC
TRBJ2-5,TRBV20-1,-,many,CSASSQGGSQETQYF,TGCAGTGCTAGCTCGCAGGGCGGGTCCCAAGAGACCCAGTACTTC
TRBJ2-1,TRBV6-6,TRBD2,many,CASSYGGVGTRDNEQFF,TGTGCCAGCAGTTACGGCGGGGTCGGGACTAGAGACAATGAGCAGTTCTTC
TRBJ2-7,TRBV27,-,-,CASSLGDGAYEQYF,TGTGCCAGCAGTTTGGGGGACGGAGCCTACGAGCAGTACTTC
TRBJ1-5,TRBV4-3,TRBD1,-,CASSPGQNSDQPQHF,TGCGCCAGCAGCCCGGGACAGAACTCAGATCAGCCCCAGCATTTT
TRBJ2-1,TRBV29-1,-,-,CSYTTGSYNEQFF,TGCAGCTACACTACAGGCTCCTACAATGAGCAGTTCTTC
TRBJ2-1,TRBV7-8,-,many,CASSFYPEDNEQFF,TGTGCCAGCAGCTTCTACCCTGAGGACAATGAGCAGTTCTTC
TRBJ2-7,TRBV20-1,TRBD1,many,CSASGDGTAYYEQYF,TGCAGTGCTAGTGGGGACGGGACAGCTTACTACGAGCAGTACTTC
TRBJ1-2,TRBV10-3,-,-,CAIAPGQGPYGYTF,TGCGCCATCGCCCCTGGGCAGGGGCCCTATGGCTACACCTTC
TRBJ1-2,TRBV6-1,TRBD1,-,CASGYQGGHNYGYTF,TGTGCCAGCGGCTACCAGGGGGGGCATAACTATGGCTACACCTTC
TRBJ2-1,TRBV6-2/TRBV6-3,TRBD2,many,CASSYGTSGARPYNEQFF,TGTGCCAGCAGTTACGGGACTAGCGGGGCGCGGCCCTACAATGAGCAGTTCTTC
TRBJ2-7,TRBV13,TRBD2,many,CASSPLAGEQYF,TGTGCCAGCAGCCCTCTAGCGGGCGAGCAGTACTTC
TRBJ1-5,TRBV6-1,-,-,CASKTELSNQPQHF,TGTGCCAGCAAGACAGAGCTTAGCAATCAGCCCCAGCATTTT
TRBJ1-1,TRBV5-4,-,-,CASSLRRPSATEAFF,TGTGCCAGCAGCTTGAGGAGGCCCTCAGCCACTGAAGCTTTCTTT
TRBJ2-5,TRBV7-9,TRBD2,-,CASSPFGGGAKETQYF,TGTGCCAGCAGCCCCTTTGGCGGGGGGGCCAAAGAGACCCAGTACTTC
TRBJ2-7,TRBV10-3,TRBD2,many,CAITAGVGSYEQYF,TGTGCCATCACCGCGGGAGTAGGATCCTACGAGCAGTACTTC
TRBJ2-3,TRBV6-2/TRBV6-3,-,many,CASSYSKWGGGPTDTQYF,TGTGCCAGCAGTTACTCGAAGTGGGGAGGAGGGCCCACAGATACGCAGTATTTT
TRBJ2-1,TRBV30,-,many,CAWSVQTGDEQFF,TGTGCCTGGAGTGTACAGACAGGCGATGAGCAGTTCTTC
TRBJ1-1,TRBV7-9,-,few,CASSLMGDTEAFF,TGTGCCAGCAGCTTAATGGGAGACACTGAAGCTTTCTTT
TRBJ1-5,TRBV18,-,-,CASSPPPPPRDFNQPQHF,TGTGCCAGCTCACCACCGCCCCCCCCCAGGGACTTCAATCAGCCCCAGCATTTT
TRBJ2-1,TRBV6-2/TRBV6-3,TRBD2,-,CASSYRLAGDNEQFF,TGTGCCAGCAGTTACAGACTAGCGGGGGACAATGAGCAGTTCTTC
TRBJ1-1,TRBV6-1,TRBD1,few,CASTRYRGGTEAFF,TGTGCCAGCACCCGATACAGGGGGGGGACTGAAGCTTTCTTT
TRBJ1-2,TRBV20-1,TRBD1,many,CSARGDRDSYGYTF,TGCAGTGCTAGAGGCGACCGGGACAGCTACGGCTACACCTTC
TRBJ1-1,TRBV20-1,-,few,CSARDRGGNTEAFF,TGCAGTGCTAGAGATCGCGGGGGGAACACTGAAGCTTTCTTT
TRBJ1-3,TRBV30,-,many,CAWTGAGNTIYF,TGTGCCTGGACAGGGGCTGGAAACACCATATATTTT
TRBJ1-6,TRBV11-2,-,many,CASSLVGTRNSPLHF,TGTGCCAGCAGCTTAGTAGGGACTCGGAATTCACCCCTCCACTTT
TRBJ2-7,TRBV6-5,TRBD2,few,CASSYSSSGSYEQYF,TGTGCCAGCAGTTACTCTTCTAGCGGGTCCTACGAGCAGTACTTC
TRBJ1-2,TRBV12-5,-,many,CASGIPPIKPYGYTF,TGTGCTAGTGGAATCCCACCCATTAAGCCCTATGGCTACACCTTC
TRBJ2-3,TRBV7-6,-,-,CASSLADGGTDTQYF,TGTGCCAGCAGCTTAGCGGACGGGGGCACAGATACGCAGTATTTT
TRBJ2-3,TRBV4-1,TRBD2,-,CASSRWTGGSDAQYF,TGCGCCAGCAGCCGATGGACGGGGGGGTCTGATGCGCAGTATTTT
TRBJ2-7,TRBV20-1,TRBD2,few,CSAPTQREAYEQYF,TGCAGTGCCCCTACCCAGCGGGAGGCCTACGAGCAGTACTTC
TRBJ2-7,TRBV3-1,TRBD2,-,CASSDVRASGNIGEQYF,TGTGCCAGCAGCGACGTTCGAGCTAGCGGGAATATAGGCGAGCAGTACTTC
TRBJ2-7,TRBV18,-,few,CASSPLHYEQYF,TGTGCCAGCTCACCCCTCCACTACGAGCAGTACTTC
TRBJ2-7,TRBV18,-,-,CASSILDYEQYF,TGTGCCAGCTCAATCCTCGACTACGAGCAGTACTTC